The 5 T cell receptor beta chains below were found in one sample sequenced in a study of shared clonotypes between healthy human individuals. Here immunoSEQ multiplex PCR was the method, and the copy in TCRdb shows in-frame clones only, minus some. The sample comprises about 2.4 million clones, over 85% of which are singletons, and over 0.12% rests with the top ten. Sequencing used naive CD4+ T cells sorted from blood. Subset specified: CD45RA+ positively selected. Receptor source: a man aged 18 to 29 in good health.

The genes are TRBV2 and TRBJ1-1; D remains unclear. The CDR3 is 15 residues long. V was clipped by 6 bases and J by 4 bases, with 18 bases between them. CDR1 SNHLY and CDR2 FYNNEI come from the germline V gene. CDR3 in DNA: TGTGCCAGCAGCCTACTTAGAGCGAGCGGCACTGAAGCTTTCTTT. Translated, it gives CASSLLRASGTEAFF.

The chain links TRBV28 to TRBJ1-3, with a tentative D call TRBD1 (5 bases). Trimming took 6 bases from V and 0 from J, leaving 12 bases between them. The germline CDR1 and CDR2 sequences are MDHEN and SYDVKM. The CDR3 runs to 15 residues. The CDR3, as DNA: TGTGCCAGCAGCTCTGACAGACACTCTGGAAACACCATATATTTT. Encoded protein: CASSSDRHSGNTIYF. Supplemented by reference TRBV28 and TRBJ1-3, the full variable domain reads DVKVTQSSRYLVKRTGEKVFLECVQDMDHENMFWYRQDPGLGLRLIYFSYDVKMKEKGDIPEGYSVSREKKERFSLILESASTNQTSMYLCASSSDRHSGNTIYFGEGSWLTVV.

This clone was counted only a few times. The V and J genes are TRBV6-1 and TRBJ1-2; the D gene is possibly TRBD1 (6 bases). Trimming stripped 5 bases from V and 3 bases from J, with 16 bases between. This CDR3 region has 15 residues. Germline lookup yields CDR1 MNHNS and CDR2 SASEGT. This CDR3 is CASSKEGPGDYGYTF. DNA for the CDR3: TGTGCCAGCAGTAAAGAAGGTCCAGGGGACTATGGCTACACCTTC.

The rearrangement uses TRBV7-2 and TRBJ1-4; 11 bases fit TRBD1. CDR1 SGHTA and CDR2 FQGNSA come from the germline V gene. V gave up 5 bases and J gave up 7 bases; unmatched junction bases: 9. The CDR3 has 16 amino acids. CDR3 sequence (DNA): TGTGCCAGCAGCCCCTCGGACAGGGGGCGTGGTGAAAAACTGTTTTTT. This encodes CASSPSDRGRGEKLFF.

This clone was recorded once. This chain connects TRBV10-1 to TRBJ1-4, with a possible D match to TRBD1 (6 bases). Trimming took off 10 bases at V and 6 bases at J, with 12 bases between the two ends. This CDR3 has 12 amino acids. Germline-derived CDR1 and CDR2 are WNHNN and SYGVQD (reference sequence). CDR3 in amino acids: CATPSGDEKLFF. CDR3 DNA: TGCGCCACCCCGTCAGGGGATGAAAAACTGTTTTTT.